This T cell receptor (beta chain) was identified in a study of molecular identifiers for immune sequencing clone quantification. There are 16 residues in the CDR3. Trimming left V 1 base short and J 4 bases short, with 15 bases between. Germline V gene sequence: CDR1 SGHTA, CDR2 FQGNSA. The use of previously described methods and listed TCR primers produced the bulk TCR libraries. TCRdb ran MiXCR on the PCR reads and lists one entry per CDR3 protein. In the table there are 460,000 or so distinct CDR3 sequences, around a fifth of which are singletons. Naive CD8 sequencing libraries were generated from around 18,000 to 910,000 sorted cells, with 10%, 30% or 50% RNA as input. Ten or more counts support this clonotype.

V usage is TRBV7-2 and J usage is TRBJ2-3; the D is unclear. This clonotype was obtained from a human donor in good health. Some libraries in this study had Jurkat cell RNA spiked in. Source material: naive CD8+ T cells from blood, with Jurkat cell RNA spiked in. The subset: FACS-sorted CD8+CD4-CCR7+CD45RA+ naive T cells. The CDR3 loop is CASSLEETYTPDTQYF. The CDR3 region has the DNA TGTGCCAGCAGCTTAGAGGAGACCTATACCCCAGATACGCAGTATTTT.